The text below deals with one T cell receptor beta chain. Its antigen is unidentified. This sample was included in a study of vaccination and CD4 T cells after COVID-19. Across the whole study: Researchers treated cells with overlapping spike peptides taken from SARS-CoV-2, HCoV-NL63, HCoV-OC43 and HCoV-229E.

V was cut by 3 bases and J by 3 bases, with 15 bases left in between. There are 15 residues in the CDR3. Per germline, CDR1 MNHEY and CDR2 SVGAGI. The Oncomine TCR Beta short-read assay was applied to DNA of cultured CD4+ T cells. Investigators isolated genomic DNA from cultured CD4+ T cells. TCRdb ran MiXCR on the PCR reads and lists one entry per CDR3 protein. The table lists roughly 9,800 distinct CDR3 sequences, roughly a third of them singletons. As to treatment: approximately nine-day PBMC culture with coronavirus spike peptide pools or control peptides (ViraFEST assay). Collection of the unexposed donor's CD4+ T cells took place before the COVID-19 pandemic (2011-2018).

The specimen was CD4+ T cells from blood, cultured in vitro. This chain connects TRBV6-5 to TRBJ2-7; D may match TRBD1 or TRBD2 (5 bases each). The source is a human donor in good health. CDR3 coding DNA: TGTGCCAGCAGTTATCCGTGGGACCTAAGCTACGAGCAGTACTTC. This translates into CASSYPWDLSYEQYF.